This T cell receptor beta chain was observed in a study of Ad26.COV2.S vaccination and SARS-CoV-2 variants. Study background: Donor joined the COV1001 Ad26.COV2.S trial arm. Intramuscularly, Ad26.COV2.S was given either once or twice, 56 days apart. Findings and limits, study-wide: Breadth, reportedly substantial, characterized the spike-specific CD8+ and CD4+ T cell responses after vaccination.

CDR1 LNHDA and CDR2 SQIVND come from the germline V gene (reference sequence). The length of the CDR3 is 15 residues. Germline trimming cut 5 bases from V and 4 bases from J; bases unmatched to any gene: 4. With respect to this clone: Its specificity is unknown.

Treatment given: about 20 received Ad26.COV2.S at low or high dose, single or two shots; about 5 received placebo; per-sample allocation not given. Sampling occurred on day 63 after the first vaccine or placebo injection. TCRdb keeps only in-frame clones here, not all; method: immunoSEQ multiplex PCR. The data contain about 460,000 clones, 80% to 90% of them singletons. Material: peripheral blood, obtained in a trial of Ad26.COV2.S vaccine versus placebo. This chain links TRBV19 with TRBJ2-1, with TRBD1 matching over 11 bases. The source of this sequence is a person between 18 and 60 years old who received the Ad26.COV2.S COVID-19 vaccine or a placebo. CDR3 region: CASSPGTGGYNEQFF. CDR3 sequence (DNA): TGTGCCAGTAGTCCGGGGACAGGGGGTTACAATGAGCAGTTCTTC.